The 5 T cell receptor beta chains listed next were all sequenced from one sample in a study of blood T cell repertoires in COVID-19. Assay: immunoSEQ multiplex PCR; the TCRdb copy retains only in-frame clones and omits some. Among around 270,000 clones listed, roughly nine tenths were seen once. The sequenced sample was peripheral blood. These receptors all stem from a man between 40 and 49 years old who had recovered from COVID-19.

As for this clone: The same CDR3 arises from other DNA sequences in this sample as well. The CDR3 sequence: CASSSLDTQYF. The DNA for the CDR3 is TGTGCCAGCAGCTCCTTGGATACGCAGTATTTT. This chain links TRBV7-2 with TRBJ2-3; D is ambiguous. CDR1 SGHTA and CDR2 FQGNSA come from the germline V gene. V shed 4 bases and J shed 6 bases, with 5 bases lying between them. This CDR3 contains 11 residues.

The chain recombines TRBV7-6 with TRBJ2-7; tentatively, D is TRBD1 (6 bases). CDR1 SGHVS and CDR2 FNYEAQ come from the germline V gene. This CDR3 has 14 amino acids. Trimming left V 4 bases short and J 6 bases short, with 16 bases between. The CDR3 DNA is TGTGCCAGCAGCTGGACAGCAGCAAGCCTCGAGCAGTACTTC. Translated: CASSWTAASLEQYF.

The J gene is TRBJ2-2, the V gene TRBV12-5; the D gene is possibly TRBD1 (7 bases). Per the germline V gene, CDR1 is LGHNT and CDR2 is FRNRAP. The CDR3 contains 17 residues. Trimming shortened V by 0 bases and J by 5 bases, and 16 bases separated the two germline ends. CDR3 in amino acids: CASGLVVSTGRTGELFF. The CDR3 DNA reads TGTGCTAGTGGTTTGGTAGTCTCGACAGGGAGGACCGGGGAGCTGTTTTTT.

The rearrangement joins TRBV7-2 to TRBJ2-7, with 7 bases matching TRBD1. The J segment lost 5 bases and the V segment lost 7 bases, leaving 11 bases of the junction unmatched. CDR3 length: 14 amino acids. CDR1 is SGHTA and CDR2 is FQGNSA in the germline V gene. The DNA for the CDR3 is TGTGCCAGCACCTACATTAGGGGGCTACACGAGCAGTACTTC. This encodes CASTYIRGLHEQYF.

The gene calls are TRBV3-1 (or the pseudogene TRBV3-2) and TRBJ2-1; D is undetermined. CDR3 length: 14 amino acids. V dropped 1 base and J dropped 8 bases, with 12 bases sitting between them. Germline V lookup: CDR1 LGHDT, CDR2 YNNKEL (reference sequence). The CDR3 coding sequence is TGTGCCAGCAGCCAAGTCTCCGGGTTCGATGAGCAGTTCTTC. It is translated as CASSQVSGFDEQFF.